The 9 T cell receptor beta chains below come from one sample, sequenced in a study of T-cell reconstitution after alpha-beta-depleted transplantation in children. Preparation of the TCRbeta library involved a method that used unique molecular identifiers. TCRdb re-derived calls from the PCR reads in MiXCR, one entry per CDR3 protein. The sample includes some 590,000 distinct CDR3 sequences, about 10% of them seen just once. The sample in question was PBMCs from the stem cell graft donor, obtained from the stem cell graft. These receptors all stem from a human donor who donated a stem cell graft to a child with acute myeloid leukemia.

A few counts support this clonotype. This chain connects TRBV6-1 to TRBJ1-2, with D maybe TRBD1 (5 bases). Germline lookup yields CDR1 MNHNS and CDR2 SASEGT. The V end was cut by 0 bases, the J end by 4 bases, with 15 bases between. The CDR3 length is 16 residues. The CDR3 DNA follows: TGTGCCAGCAGTGAAGCGTCCCCTAGGGACTCCTATGGCTACACCTTC. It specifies CASSEASPRDSYGYTF.

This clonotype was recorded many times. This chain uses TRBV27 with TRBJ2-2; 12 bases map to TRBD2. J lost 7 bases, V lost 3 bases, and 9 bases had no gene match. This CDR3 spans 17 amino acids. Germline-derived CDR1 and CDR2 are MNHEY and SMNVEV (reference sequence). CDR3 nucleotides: TGTGCCAGCAGTTTTACGAGACTAGCGGGAGTACACGGGGAGCTGTTTTTT. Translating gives CASSFTRLAGVHGELFF.

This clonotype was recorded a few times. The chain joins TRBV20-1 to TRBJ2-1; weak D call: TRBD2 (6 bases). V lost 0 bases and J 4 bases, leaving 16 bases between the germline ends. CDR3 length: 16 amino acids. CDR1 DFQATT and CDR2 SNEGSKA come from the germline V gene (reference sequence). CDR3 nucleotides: TGCAGTGCTAGAGATATCGTTAGCGGCCAATACAATGAGCAGTTCTTC. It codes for CSARDIVSGQYNEQFF.

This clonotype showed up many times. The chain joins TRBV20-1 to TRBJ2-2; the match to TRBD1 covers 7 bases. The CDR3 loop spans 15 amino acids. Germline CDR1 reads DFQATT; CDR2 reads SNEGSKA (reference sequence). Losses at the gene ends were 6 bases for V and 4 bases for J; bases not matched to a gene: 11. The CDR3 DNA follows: TGCAGTGCGATCCCGAGCGACAGGGCCACCGGGGAGCTGTTTTTT. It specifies CSAIPSDRATGELFF.

CDR3 in amino acids: CASSYLGAGELFF. In DNA form, the CDR3 reads TGTGCCAGCAGTTACTTAGGGGCCGGGGAGCTGTTTTTT. The chain has TRBV6-5 and TRBJ2-2; TRBD1 is a possible D gene (5 bases). This CDR3 contains 13 residues. V lost 1 base to trimming and J lost 6 bases, with 6 bases between them. The germline gives CDR1 MNHEY, CDR2 SVGAGI.

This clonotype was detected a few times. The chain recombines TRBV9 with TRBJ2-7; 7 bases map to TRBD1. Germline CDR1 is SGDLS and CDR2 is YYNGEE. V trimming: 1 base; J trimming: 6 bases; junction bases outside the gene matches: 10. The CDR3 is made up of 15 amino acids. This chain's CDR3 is CASSVMGTASGEQYF. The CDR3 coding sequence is TGTGCCAGCAGCGTAATGGGGACAGCCTCTGGCGAGCAGTACTTC.

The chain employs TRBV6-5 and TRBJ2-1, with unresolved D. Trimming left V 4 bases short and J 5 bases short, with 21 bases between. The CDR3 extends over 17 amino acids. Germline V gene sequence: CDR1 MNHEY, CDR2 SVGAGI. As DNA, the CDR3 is TGTGCCAGCAGTTTCGGACGAACCGTTGGGCTGGACAATGAGCAGTTCTTC. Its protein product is CASSFGRTVGLDNEQFF.

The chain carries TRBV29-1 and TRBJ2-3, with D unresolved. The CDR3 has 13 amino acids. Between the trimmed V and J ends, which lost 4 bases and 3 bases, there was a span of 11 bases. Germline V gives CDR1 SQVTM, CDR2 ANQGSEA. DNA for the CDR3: TGCAGCGTTGCCCCCCAAAAGACAGATACGCAGTATTTT. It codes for CSVAPQKTDTQYF.

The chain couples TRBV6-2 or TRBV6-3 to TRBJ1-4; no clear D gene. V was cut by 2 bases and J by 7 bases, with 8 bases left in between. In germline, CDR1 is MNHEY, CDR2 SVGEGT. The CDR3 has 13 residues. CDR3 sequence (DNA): TGTGCCAGCAGTTACCGATTCGTTGAAAAACTGTTTTTT. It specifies CASSYRFVEKLFF.